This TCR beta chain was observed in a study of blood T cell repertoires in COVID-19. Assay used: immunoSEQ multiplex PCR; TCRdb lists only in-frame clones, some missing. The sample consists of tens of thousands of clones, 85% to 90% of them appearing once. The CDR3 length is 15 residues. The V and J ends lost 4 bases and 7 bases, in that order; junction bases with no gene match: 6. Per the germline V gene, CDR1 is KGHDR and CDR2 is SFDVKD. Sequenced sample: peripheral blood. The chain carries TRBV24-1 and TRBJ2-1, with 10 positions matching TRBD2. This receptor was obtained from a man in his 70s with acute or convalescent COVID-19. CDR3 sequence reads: CATSESTSGKNEQFF. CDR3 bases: TGTGCCACCAGTGAATCTACTAGCGGGAAAAATGAGCAGTTCTTC.